Included here is one T cell receptor beta chain sequence, with context. The sample belongs to a study of shared T cell receptors in the human thymus. The table came from immunoSEQ multiplex PCR; TCRdb's copy has only in-frame clones and leaves some out. Of approximately 580,000 clones listed, around 78% are singletons. The V and J ends lost 0 bases and 2 bases, in that order; junction bases with no gene match: 9. The CDR3 extends over 18 amino acids. Germline values: CDR1 LGHNA, CDR2 YSLEER. This sample was shared with a second study, whose subject was human thymus T cells. In that study: The thymus tissue came from resections taken during corrective heart surgery.

This rearrangement joins TRBV4-3 to TRBJ2-2, with 7 bases fitting TRBD1. The sample consisted of thymocytes. The source is a boy under three years old with a congenital heart defect. The CDR3 coding sequence is TGCGCCAGCAGCCAAGAGAGGGGTAGGGGGCGCAACACCGGGGAGCTGTTTTTT. Protein sequence: CASSQERGRGRNTGELFF.